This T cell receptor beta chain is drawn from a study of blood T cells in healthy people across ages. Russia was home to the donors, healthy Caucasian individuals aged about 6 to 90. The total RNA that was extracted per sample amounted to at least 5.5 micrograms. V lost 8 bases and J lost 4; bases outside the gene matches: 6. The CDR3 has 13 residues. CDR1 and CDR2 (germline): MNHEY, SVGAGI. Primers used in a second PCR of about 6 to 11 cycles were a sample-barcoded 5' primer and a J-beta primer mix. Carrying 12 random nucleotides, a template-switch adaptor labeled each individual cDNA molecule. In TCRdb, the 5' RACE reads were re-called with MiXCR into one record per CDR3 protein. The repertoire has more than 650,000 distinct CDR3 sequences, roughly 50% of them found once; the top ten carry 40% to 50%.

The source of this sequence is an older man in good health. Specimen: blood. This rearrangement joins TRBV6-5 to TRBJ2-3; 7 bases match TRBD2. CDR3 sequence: CASGLAESDTQYF. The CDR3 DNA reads TGTGCCAGCGGGCTAGCGGAGTCAGATACGCAGTATTTT.